The source of this TCR beta chain is a study of T-cell reconstitution after alpha-beta-depleted transplantation in children. Looked up from germline, CDR1 is SGHVS and CDR2 is FNYEAQ. CDR3 length: 15 residues. V lost 7 bases, J lost 1 base, and 9 bases stayed unmatched. Preparation of the TCRbeta library was carried out with unique molecular identifiers. TCRdb processed the PCR reads anew with MiXCR; each CDR3 protein has one entry. The sample lists approximately 630,000 distinct CDR3 sequences; around 12% were seen once. A note on this clonotype: Its antigen is not known.

Findings and caveats of the study: Expanded clones from the graft, numbering several hundred, reportedly supplied alpha-beta T cells about two months after transplant. Some patients owed their high day-60 TCRbeta diversity to surviving recipient T cells and thymic progenitors.

The rearrangement joins TRBV7-6 to TRBJ2-5, with TRBD2 matching 7 bases. The sequence was obtained from a girl aged 2 to 10 with congenital amegakaryocytic thrombocytopenia, due to receive a stem cell transplant. Here the sequenced sample was PBMCs, taken before TCRalphabeta/CD19-depleted stem cell transplant. CDR3 residues: CASNPLAGPQETQYF. The CDR3 bases are TGTGCCAGCAACCCCTTAGCGGGTCCCCAAGAGACCCAGTACTTC.